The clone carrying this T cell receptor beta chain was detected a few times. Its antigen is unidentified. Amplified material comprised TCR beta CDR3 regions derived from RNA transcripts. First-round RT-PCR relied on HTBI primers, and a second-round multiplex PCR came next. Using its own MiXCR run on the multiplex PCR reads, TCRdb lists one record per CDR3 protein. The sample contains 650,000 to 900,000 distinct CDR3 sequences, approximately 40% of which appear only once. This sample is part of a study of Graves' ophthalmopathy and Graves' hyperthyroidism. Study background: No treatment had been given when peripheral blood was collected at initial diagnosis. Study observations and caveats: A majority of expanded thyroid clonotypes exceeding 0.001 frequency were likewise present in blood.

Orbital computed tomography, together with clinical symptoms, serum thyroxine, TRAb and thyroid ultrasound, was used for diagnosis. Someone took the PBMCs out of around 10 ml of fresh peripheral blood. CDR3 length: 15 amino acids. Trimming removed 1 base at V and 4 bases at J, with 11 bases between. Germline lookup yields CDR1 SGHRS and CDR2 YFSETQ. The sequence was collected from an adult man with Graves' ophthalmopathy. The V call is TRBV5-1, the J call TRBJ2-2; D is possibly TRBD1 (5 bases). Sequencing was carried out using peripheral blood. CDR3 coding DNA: TGCGCCAGCAGCTTGCACAGGAAAGGCACCGGGGAGCTGTTTTTT. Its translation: CASSLHRKGTGELFF.